A selection of T cell receptor beta chains follows, all from one sample in a study of CD8+CD57+ T cells in acquired aplastic anemia. TCRdb used MiXCR to reprocess the reads, holding one entry per CDR3 protein. The table lists more than 100,000 distinct CDR3 sequences, roughly 50% of them singletons. The sample was sorted CD4+, CD8+, or CD8+CD57+ T cells (not recorded which) from PBMCs. These receptors were collected from a human donor in good health, serving as a control. Each CDR3 is given with its conserved first and last residue. A D gene is named only where the DNA matches it firmly. Where a row states a size, it is once, few, many or the class of an expanded clone; other rows omit it.

>TRBJ2-1|TRBV20-1|-|many
CSAYGGSNEQFF
TGCAGTGCTTACGGGGGCTCCAATGAGCAGTTCTTC
>TRBJ2-7|TRBV19|TRBD1|-
CASSPDRGEQYF
TGTGCCAGTAGCCCGGACAGGGGCGAGCAGTACTTC
>TRBJ2-6|TRBV24-1|-|once
CATSAGTTSSGANVLTF
TGTGCCACCAGCGCCGGGACAACGAGCTCTGGGGCCAACGTCCTGACTTTC
>TRBJ1-2|TRBV19|-|many
CASNQGPYYGYTF
TGTGCCAGTAATCAGGGGCCGTACTATGGCTACACCTTC
>TRBJ2-1|TRBV2|TRBD2|-
CASQGLAGDNEQFF
TGCGCCAGCCAGGGACTAGCGGGAGACAATGAGCAGTTCTTC
>TRBJ2-7|TRBV24-1|-|-
CATSDSAWGQYF
TGTGCCACCAGTGATTCGGCCTGGGGGCAGTACTTC
>TRBJ2-7|TRBV10-2|-|-
CASSEGGGAEYEQYF
TGCGCCAGCAGTGAGGGGGGGGGCGCCGAGTACGAGCAGTACTTC
>TRBJ1-2|TRBV12-3/TRBV12-4|-|-
CASAKGRGYTF
TGTGCCAGCGCCAAAGGGCGGGGCTACACCTTC
>TRBJ1-1|TRBV19|TRBD1|-
CASAGQGYTEAFF
TGTGCCAGCGCGGGACAGGGGTACACTGAAGCTTTCTTT
>TRBJ2-7|TRBV7-2|TRBD1|many
CASRKTGGSTYEQYF
TGTGCCAGCAGGAAGACAGGGGGCTCGACCTACGAGCAGTACTTC
>TRBJ2-4|TRBV27|TRBD1|-
CATSGTGLAKNIQYF
TGTGCCACCTCCGGGACAGGCCTAGCCAAAAACATTCAGTACTTC
>TRBJ2-1|TRBV29-1|-|-
CSVSVGEQFF
TGCAGCGTCTCGGTGGGCGAGCAGTTCTTC
>TRBJ1-2|TRBV24-1|-|few
CATSDLGNYGYTF
TGTGCCACCAGTGATTTGGGGAACTATGGCTACACCTTC
>TRBJ2-5|TRBV4-2|TRBD2|many
CASSQGPLAGEETQYF
TGTGCCAGCAGCCAAGGCCCCCTAGCGGGGGAGGAGACCCAGTACTTC
>TRBJ1-2|TRBV4-3|TRBD1|many
CASSPQTGGTYGYTF
TGCGCCAGCAGCCCGCAAACAGGGGGAACCTATGGCTACACCTTC
>TRBJ2-7|TRBV2|TRBD2|-
CASSDGGGSSYEQYF
TGTGCCAGCAGTGATGGCGGGGGGTCCTCCTACGAGCAGTACTTC
>TRBJ2-1|TRBV19|TRBD2|many
CASLPGLAGGPPNEQFF
TGTGCCAGCCTCCCGGGACTAGCGGGGGGACCTCCGAATGAGCAGTTCTTC
>TRBJ1-1|TRBV7-2|-|many
CASSLIPTGNTEAFF
TGTGCCAGCAGCTTAATCCCGACAGGGAACACTGAAGCTTTCTTT
>TRBJ2-2|TRBV5-4|TRBD1|many
CASSLGVTGTLSGELFF
TGTGCCAGCAGCTTGGGCGTGACAGGGACGCTCTCCGGGGAGCTGTTTTTT
>TRBJ1-2|TRBV27|-|many
CASSLFKDNYGYTF
TGTGCCAGCAGTTTATTTAAGGATAACTATGGCTACACCTTC
>TRBJ2-5|TRBV19|-|-
CASRTDSQETQYF
TGTGCCAGTAGAACTGACTCGCAAGAGACCCAGTACTTC
>TRBJ2-3|TRBV24-1|TRBD2|-
CATSTSGSGRDAQYF
TGTGCCACCAGTACTAGCGGGAGCGGTAGAGATGCGCAGTATTTT
>TRBJ1-3|TRBV9|-|-
CASSASVNSGNTIYF
TGTGCCAGCAGCGCTTCAGTGAACTCTGGAAACACCATATATTTT
>TRBJ2-3|TRBV7-2|TRBD2|-
CASSLGLAGTQYF
TGTGCCAGCAGCTTAGGACTAGCGGGGACGCAGTATTTT
>TRBJ1-5|TRBV20-1|TRBD1|many
CSAREGAYSNQPQHF
TGCAGTGCTAGGGAGGGGGCGTATAGCAATCAGCCCCAGCATTTT
>TRBJ1-1|TRBV7-3|-|few
CASSSTRGTEAFF
TGTGCCAGCAGCTCCACAAGGGGCACTGAAGCTTTCTTT
>TRBJ1-5|TRBV7-9|-|-
CASSPGGGLAGGDQPQHF
TGTGCCAGCAGCCCAGGCGGAGGACTAGCGGGGGGTGATCAGCCCCAGCATTTT
>TRBJ2-1|TRBV29-1|-|-
CSVERENEQFF
TGCAGCGTTGAACGGGAAAATGAGCAGTTCTTC
>TRBJ1-5|TRBV9|TRBD1|many
CASSAIRRMTGDQPQHF
TGTGCCAGCAGCGCCATCCGTAGGATGACAGGGGATCAGCCCCAGCATTTT
>TRBJ2-3|TRBV7-1|TRBD2|many
CASSSGTSGGAGFRGTQYF
TGTGCCAGCAGCTCCGGGACTAGCGGGGGGGCTGGTTTTCGAGGTACGCAGTATTTT
>TRBJ2-3|TRBV29-1|TRBD2|-
CSVEGLAGGTDTQYF
TGCAGCGTTGAGGGGCTAGCGGGGGGGACAGATACGCAGTATTTT
>TRBJ1-6|TRBV19|-|-
CASSIGQTNSPLHF
TGTGCCAGTAGTATTGGACAGACAAATTCACCCCTCCACTTT
>TRBJ2-3|TRBV7-8|TRBD1|many
CASSFRQGATDTQYF
TGTGCCAGCAGTTTTCGACAGGGGGCCACAGATACGCAGTATTTT
>TRBJ2-2|TRBV5-1|TRBD1|many
CASSITGGANTGELFF
TGCGCCAGCAGCATTACAGGGGGTGCGAACACCGGGGAGCTGTTTTTT
>TRBJ2-3|TRBV12-3/TRBV12-4|TRBD2|many
CASSLIRAGGGDTQYF
TGTGCCAGCAGTTTAATCAGGGCGGGGGGAGGAGATACGCAGTATTTT
>TRBJ2-7|TRBV29-1|-|few
CSVEWAYEQYF
TGCAGCGTTGAGTGGGCCTACGAGCAGTACTTC
>TRBJ1-2|TRBV12-3/TRBV12-4|-|-
CASSGQFYGYTF
TGTGCCAGCAGTGGACAGTTCTATGGCTACACCTTC
>TRBJ2-7|TRBV6-5|-|many
CASSYSRVVAEYEQYF
TGTGCCAGCAGTTACTCGAGAGTGGTTGCCGAATACGAGCAGTACTTC
>TRBJ2-7|TRBV6-4|TRBD1|-
CASSDGTGGYEQYF
TGTGCCAGCAGTGACGGGACAGGGGGCTACGAGCAGTACTTC